Reported below is one T cell receptor beta chain. Its antigen is as yet unknown. The sample is drawn from a study of beta chain features in type 1 diabetes. Of the isolated RNA, all was reverse transcribed, and so the sequenced material was expressed TCRB transcripts. Using immunoSEQ multiplex PCR, the repertoire was profiled, and TCRdb retains in-frame clones only, with some absent. The sample carries approximately 250,000 clones, 9.6% recorded once. Germline CDR1 reads LNHDA; CDR2 reads SQIVND (reference sequence). The CDR3 is made up of 15 amino acids. J was trimmed by 2 bases and V by 6 bases; bases with no gene match: 5. General study findings and limits: Within the patient group, naive, central memory and Treg TCRB repertoires appeared more similar to each other than within healthy donors. There were fewer insertions and more deletions at the VDJ junctions of type 1 diabetes patients.

CD45RO/CCR7/CD25/CD127/CD95/CD27 separated CD4+ naive, central memory, regulatory and stem cell-like memory cells by sorting. Sequenced: naive CD4+ T cells from blood. The receptor comes from a woman aged 18-29 years in good health. J is TRBJ2-5 and V is TRBV19, with TRBD1 identical over 11 bases. CDR3: CASSPRDRGQETQYF. CDR3 DNA sequence: TGTGCCAGTAGCCCCAGGGACAGGGGGCAAGAGACCCAGTACTTC.